This TCR gamma chain was captured in a study of γδ T cells in repeated Plasmodium falciparum infection. TCRdb made new clone calls on the multiplex PCR reads using CATT. The sample carries approximately 30,000 gamma-chain clones, over 1.1% recorded once. The sample holds many counts of this clone. Vgamma9/Vdelta2+ and Vdelta2-negative gammadelta T cells were flow-sorted from PBMC for bulk sequencing. Germline lookup yields CDR1 VENAVY and CDR2 YDSYNSRV. With V trimmed by 1 base and J by 7 bases, 3 bases remained unmatched. This CDR3 contains 13 residues. The chain recombines TRGV8 with TRGJP1. This receptor was taken from a pool of human donors (malaria-infected and uninfected, not separated). Sequencing input: gamma-delta T cells from blood. CDR3 DNA: TGTGCCACCTGGGATAGAGGTGGTTGGTTCAAGATATTT. Translated, it gives CATWDRGGWFKIF.